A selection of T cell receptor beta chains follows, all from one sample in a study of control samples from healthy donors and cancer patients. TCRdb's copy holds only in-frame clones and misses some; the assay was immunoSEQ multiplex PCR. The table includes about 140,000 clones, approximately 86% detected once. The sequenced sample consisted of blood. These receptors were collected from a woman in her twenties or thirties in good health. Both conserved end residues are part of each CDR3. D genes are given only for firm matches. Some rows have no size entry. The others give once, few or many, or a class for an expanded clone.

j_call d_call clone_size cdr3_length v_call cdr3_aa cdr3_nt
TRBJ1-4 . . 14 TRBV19 CASSLGNTNEKLFF TGTGCCAGTAGTTTGGGGAATACTAATGAAAAACTGTTTTTT
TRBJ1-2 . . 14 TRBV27 CASSPVGGNYGYTF TGTGCCAGCAGTCCCGTGGGGGGTAACTATGGCTACACCTTC
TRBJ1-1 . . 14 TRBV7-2 CASSEVMQGAKAFF TGTGCCAGCAGCGAAGTCATGCAGGGAGCAAAAGCTTTCTTT
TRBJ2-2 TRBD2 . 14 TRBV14 CASSQTSVAGELFF TGTGCCAGCAGCCAGACTAGCGTGGCCGGGGAGCTGTTTTTT
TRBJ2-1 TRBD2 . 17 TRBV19 CASSRGLGSGHYNEQFF TGTGCCAGTAGTAGGGGCCTCGGTAGCGGGCACTACAATGAGCAGTTCTTC
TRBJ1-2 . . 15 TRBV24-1 CATSDRGTEHYGYTF TGTGCCACCAGTGACCGGGGGACGGAACACTATGGCTACACCTTC
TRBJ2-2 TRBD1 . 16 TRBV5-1 CASSFDRGVNTGELFF TGCGCCAGCAGCTTCGACAGGGGCGTAAACACCGGGGAGCTGTTTTTT
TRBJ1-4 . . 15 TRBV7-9 CASSLKVATNEKLFF TGTGCCAGCAGCTTAAAGGTTGCAACTAATGAAAAACTGTTTTTT
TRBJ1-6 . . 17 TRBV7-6 CASSLGARGPDNSPLHF TGTGCCAGCAGCTTAGGGGCCAGGGGCCCGGATAATTCACCCCTCCACTTT
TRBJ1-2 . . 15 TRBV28 CASSLGGNTGYGYTF TGTGCCAGCAGTTTGGGGGGGAACACGGGATATGGCTACACCTTC
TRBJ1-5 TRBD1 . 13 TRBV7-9 CASSSQGGQPQHF TGTGCCAGCAGCTCACAGGGGGGTCAGCCCCAGCATTTT
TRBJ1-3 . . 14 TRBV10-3 CATGGVSAGNTIYF TGTGCCACTGGGGGGGTTTCGGCTGGAAACACCATATATTTT
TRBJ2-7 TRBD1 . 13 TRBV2 CASTRQGAYEQYF TGTGCCAGCACCCGACAGGGAGCCTACGAGCAGTACTTC
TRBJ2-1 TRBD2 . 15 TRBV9 CASSVGASGSGEQFF TGTGCCAGCAGCGTAGGGGCTAGCGGGAGCGGTGAGCAGTTCTTC
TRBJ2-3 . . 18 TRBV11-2 CASSLDRAAIISTDTQYF TGTGCCAGCAGCTTAGACCGGGCCGCCATAATTAGCACAGATACGCAGTATTTT
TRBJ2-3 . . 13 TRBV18 CASSPPSTDTQYF TGTGCCAGCTCACCACCCAGCACAGATACGCAGTATTTT
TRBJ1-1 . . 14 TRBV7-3 CASSLFPVETEAFF TGTGCCAGCAGCTTATTCCCCGTCGAGACTGAAGCTTTCTTT
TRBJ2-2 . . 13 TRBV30 CAWSERVSGELFF TGTGCCTGGAGTGAGCGGGTTTCGGGGGAGCTGTTTTTT
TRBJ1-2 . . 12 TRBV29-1 CSVMSPGDGYTF TGCAGCGTTATGAGCCCCGGGGATGGCTACACCTTC
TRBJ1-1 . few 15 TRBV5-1 CASSFLVTENTEAFF TGCGCCAGCAGCTTTCTCGTTACAGAGAACACTGAAGCTTTCTTT
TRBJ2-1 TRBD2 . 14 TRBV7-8 CASSTRLADNEQFF TGTGCCAGCAGCACCAGACTAGCGGACAATGAGCAGTTCTTC
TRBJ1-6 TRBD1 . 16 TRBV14 CASSPGQIIYNSPLHF TGTGCCAGCAGCCCGGGACAGATTATATATAATTCACCCCTCCACTTT
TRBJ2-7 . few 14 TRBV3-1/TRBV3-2 CASSQEVFPYEQYF TGTGCCAGCAGCCAAGAGGTCTTTCCCTACGAGCAGTACTTC
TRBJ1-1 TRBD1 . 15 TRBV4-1 CASSQVGGPGSEAFF TGCGCCAGCAGCCAAGTAGGGGGCCCCGGTTCTGAAGCTTTCTTT
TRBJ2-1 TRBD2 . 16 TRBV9 CASSVGAGGPYNEQFF TGTGCCAGCAGCGTAGGTGCGGGAGGACCTTACAATGAGCAGTTCTTC
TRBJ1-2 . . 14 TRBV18 CASSQAGGEYGYTF TGTGCCAGCTCACAAGCTGGGGGCGAGTATGGCTACACCTTC
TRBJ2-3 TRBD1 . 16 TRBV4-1 CASSQQQGAGTDTQYF TGCGCCAGCAGCCAACAGCAGGGGGCGGGCACAGATACGCAGTATTTT
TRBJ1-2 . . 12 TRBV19 CARTTDNYGYTF TGTGCCAGGACGACAGACAACTATGGCTACACCTTC
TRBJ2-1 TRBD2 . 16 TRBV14 CASSVPSGRIGNEQFF TGTGCCAGCAGCGTTCCAAGCGGGAGAATCGGCAATGAGCAGTTCTTC
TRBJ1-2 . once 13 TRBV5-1 CASSPGERNGYTF TGCGCCAGCAGCCCGGGAGAGCGGAATGGCTACACCTTC
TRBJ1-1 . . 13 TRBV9 CASSLQPNTEAFF TGTGCCAGCAGCCTCCAACCGAACACTGAAGCTTTCTTT
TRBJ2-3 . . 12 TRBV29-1 CSAHGGTDTQYF TGCAGCGCACACGGTGGCACAGATACGCAGTATTTT